This is a list of T cell receptor beta chains from one sample in a study of vaccination and CD4 T cells after COVID-19. Antigen specificity for these receptors is unknown. TCRdb processed the PCR reads anew with MiXCR; each CDR3 protein has one entry. The sample holds more than 15,000 distinct CDR3 sequences, 31% seen once. The sample consisted of cultured CD4+ T cells from blood. The receptors here all came from a human donor with COVID-19. CDR3s include the opening cysteine and the closing phenylalanine or tryptophan. The D gene is left open where the match is weak. Clone size is not always given. Where it is, it says once, few, many or a class for expanded clones.

d_gene | j_gene | v_gene | abundance | len | CDR3nt | CDR3aa
NA | TRBJ2-4 | TRBV7-2 | few | 16 | TGTGCCAGCAGCTTAGCGCCGACGCTAGCCAAAAACATTCAGTACTTC | CASSLAPTLAKNIQYF
NA | TRBJ2-7 | TRBV7-9 | NA | 14 | TGTGCCAGCAGCTTGGCCGGGGGATCCTACGAGCAGTACTTC | CASSLAGGSYEQYF
NA | TRBJ1-5 | TRBV6-1 | few | 14 | TGTGCCAGCAGTGAATCCTATAGCAATCAGCCCCAGCATTTT | CASSESYSNQPQHF
TRBD2 | TRBJ2-1 | TRBV5-1 | NA | 18 | TGCGCCAGCAGCTTGGAGGCTAGCGGGCCCAGCTCCTACAATGAGCAGTTCTTC | CASSLEASGPSSYNEQFF
TRBD2 | TRBJ2-5 | TRBV12-3/TRBV12-4 | NA | 16 | TGTGCCAGCAGTTTAGCGCAGGGACTAGGCCTGGGGACCCAGTACTTC | CASSLAQGLGLGTQYF
TRBD1 | TRBJ2-1 | TRBV27 | NA | 16 | TGTGCCAGCAGTTTAGATTTAGGGGGCAGGGGTGGGGAGCAGTTCTTC | CASSLDLGGRGGEQFF
NA | TRBJ2-3 | TRBV5-1 | once | 14 | TGCGCCAGCAGCTTCGCGGGGTTGGCTGATACGCAGTATTTT | CASSFAGLADTQYF
TRBD1 | TRBJ2-1 | TRBV6-1 | NA | 14 | TGTGCCAGCAGTCCCGGGACAGCCTTCAATGAGCAGTTCTTC | CASSPGTAFNEQFF
TRBD1 | TRBJ1-5 | TRBV28 | NA | 15 | TGTGCCAGCAGTGCCGCCACAGGGGTTCAACAGCCCCAGCATTTT | CASSAATGVQQPQHF
NA | TRBJ1-2 | TRBV7-8 | NA | 16 | TGTGCCAGCAGCTTAGTTTTGTCAGGCGCTAACTATGGCTACACCTTC | CASSLVLSGANYGYTF
TRBD1 | TRBJ2-7 | TRBV15 | few | 16 | TGTGCCACCAGCAGAGCGACCGGGACAGCGATCTACGAGCAGTACTTC | CATSRATGTAIYEQYF
TRBD1 | TRBJ1-6 | TRBV7-8 | NA | 17 | TGTGCCAGCAGTACACAACCGGGACAGGGGCTTGATTCACCCCTCCACTTT | CASSTQPGQGLDSPLHF
NA | TRBJ2-1 | TRBV24-1 | once | 14 | TGTGCCACCAGGGGGGGACAGCCTGGGGGTGAGCAGTTCTTC | CATRGGQPGGEQFF
NA | TRBJ1-2 | TRBV7-3 | few | 14 | TGTGCCAGCAGCCCCGGCAAGGGGTCCGATGGCTACACCTTC | CASSPGKGSDGYTF
NA | TRBJ2-7 | TRBV11-2 | NA | 12 | TGTGCCAGCAGCGAGAGGGGCTACGAGCAGTACTTC | CASSERGYEQYF
NA | TRBJ2-7 | TRBV20-1 | NA | 15 | TGCAGTGCTTTAAAACCCGGGACGGCAGCCTACGAGCAGTACTTC | CSALKPGTAAYEQYF
TRBD2 | TRBJ2-5 | TRBV6-5 | NA | 17 | TGTGCCAGCAGTTATTCCGGGACTAGAAGGTTCCAAGAGACCCAGTACTTC | CASSYSGTRRFQETQYF
NA | TRBJ1-1 | TRBV5-1 | NA | 15 | TGCGCCAGCAGCCCCGGCGGCGCAGGGAACACTGAAGCTTTCTTT | CASSPGGAGNTEAFF
NA | TRBJ1-1 | TRBV5-4 | NA | 16 | TGTGCCAGCAGCTTGGTTGTCGGTTCCGGGAACACTGAAGCTTTCTTT | CASSLVVGSGNTEAFF
NA | TRBJ2-2 | TRBV19 | NA | 14 | TGTGCCAGTAGTATAGAACAGGGATCCGGGGAGCTGTTTTTT | CASSIEQGSGELFF
NA | TRBJ2-5 | TRBV20-1 | few | 13 | TGCAGTGCTAGAAGGGGTAGCCCCCCGGACCTGTACTTC | CSARRGSPPDLYF
TRBD1 | TRBJ1-5 | TRBV20-1 | few | 15 | TGCAGTGCTAAGCCGGGACAGGGAATGAGTCAGCCCCAGCATTTT | CSAKPGQGMSQPQHF
NA | TRBJ2-5 | TRBV21-1 | few | 11 | TGTGCCAGCAGAGACGGGGAGACCCAGTACTTC | CASRDGETQYF
NA | TRBJ1-6 | TRBV6-1 | NA | 14 | TGTGCCAGCCGTGACGGAGTTAATAATTCACCCCTCCACTTT | CASRDGVNNSPLHF
NA | TRBJ1-4 | TRBV6-1 | NA | 14 | TGTGCCAGCAGCACGGGAGCAACTAATGAAAAACTGTTTTTT | CASSTGATNEKLFF
NA | TRBJ2-1 | TRBV19 | few | 13 | TGTGCCAGTAAAGCCCAGACTAGGAATGAGCAGTTCTTC | CASKAQTRNEQFF
TRBD2 | TRBJ2-1 | TRBV6-2/TRBV6-3 | NA | 16 | TGTGCCAGCAGTTTCCCAGCGGGGAGACTCTACAATGAGCAGTTCTTC | CASSFPAGRLYNEQFF
NA | TRBJ2-3 | TRBV19 | NA | 14 | TGTGCCAGTAGTATGGGGGGGGCCGGAGATACGCAGTATTTT | CASSMGGAGDTQYF
TRBD1 | TRBJ2-6 | TRBV20-1 | few | 19 | TGCAGTGCTAGAGGGGCACAGGGGGAGGTCACCTCTGGGGCCAACGTCCTGACTTTC | CSARGAQGEVTSGANVLTF
NA | TRBJ2-1 | TRBV6-5 | NA | 12 | TGTGCCAGCAGTTTCGGGGTGACAGAGCAGTTCTTC | CASSFGVTEQFF
TRBD1 | TRBJ1-2 | TRBV27 | NA | 16 | TGTGCCAGCAGTCTCCTCCGGGACAGCGTATTCTATGGCTACACCTTC | CASSLLRDSVFYGYTF
TRBD1 | TRBJ2-7 | TRBV20-1 | NA | 14 | TGCAGTGCTAGTTACAGGGGTGGGAGCTACGAGCAGTACTTC | CSASYRGGSYEQYF
TRBD2 | TRBJ2-7 | TRBV5-1 | few | 19 | TGCGCCAGCAGCCGGCAGGGACTAGCGGGGGGGGCCAGAGTCTACGAGCAGTACTTC | CASSRQGLAGGARVYEQYF
TRBD2 | TRBJ2-3 | TRBV7-2 | few | 14 | TGTGCCAGCGGGGGGGGGATGAGCACAGATACGCAGTATTTT | CASGGGMSTDTQYF
NA | TRBJ1-5 | TRBV10-1 | few | 16 | TGCGCCAGCACCTCCGGGGGCGTCTTTAGCAATCAGCCCCAGCATTTT | CASTSGGVFSNQPQHF
NA | TRBJ1-1 | TRBV20-1 | NA | 13 | TGCAGTGCTAGAGACAGGGCCAGTGGTGAAGCTTTCTTT | CSARDRASGEAFF
NA | TRBJ2-7 | TRBV20-1 | NA | 15 | TGCAGTGCTCGAAACAGGGAGGGGACCTCCTACGAGCAGTACTTC | CSARNREGTSYEQYF
TRBD2 | TRBJ2-1 | TRBV20-1 | few | 14 | TGCAGTGCTAGGGGACTAGCCTCAAGAAATGAGCAGTTCTTC | CSARGLASRNEQFF
TRBD1 | TRBJ1-2 | TRBV5-6 | NA | 15 | TGTGCCAGCAGTGAAACTCAGGGGGGTAACTATGGCTTCACCTTC | CASSETQGGNYGFTF
NA | TRBJ2-3 | TRBV27 | few | 19 | TGTGCCAGCAGTTTTCGCCAACTTATTCGGCGGACTAGCACAGATACGCAGTATTTT | CASSFRQLIRRTSTDTQYF
NA | TRBJ1-5 | TRBV21-1 | few | 19 | TGTGCCAGCAGCAAAGTAGAAGGACAGGGGGTACCTTTTCCTCAGCCCCAGCATTTT | CASSKVEGQGVPFPQPQHF
TRBD1 | TRBJ2-2 | TRBV4-1 | few | 15 | TGCGCCAGCAGCCAAAGGACAGGGAACACCGGGGAGCTGTTTTTT | CASSQRTGNTGELFF
NA | TRBJ2-6 | TRBV15 | few | 18 | TGTGCCACCAGCAGGATACATGGAGTCGGGCCTGGGGCCAACGTCCTGACTTTC | CATSRIHGVGPGANVLTF
NA | TRBJ2-7 | TRBV12-3/TRBV12-4 | NA | 14 | TGTGCCAGCAGGCGGGACGGTAGCTCCTACGAGCAGTACTTC | CASRRDGSSYEQYF
TRBD2 | TRBJ2-5 | TRBV7-9 | few | 15 | TGTGCCAGCAGCTCGGGACTAGCGGGGCAAGAGACCCAGTACTTC | CASSSGLAGQETQYF
TRBD1 | TRBJ2-2 | TRBV5-8 | few | 14 | TGTGCCAGCAGCACCGGGACAGGGCTCGGGGAGCTGTTTTTT | CASSTGTGLGELFF
NA | TRBJ2-5 | TRBV3-1 | NA | 12 | TGTGCCAGCAGCCAAGCCCGGAGGACCCAGTACTTC | CASSQARRTQYF
NA | TRBJ1-5 | TRBV20-1 | medium-sized | 14 | TGCAGTGCCACCGATCAGGGGAGCAATCAGCCCCAGCATTTT | CSATDQGSNQPQHF
NA | TRBJ2-7 | TRBV7-3 | few | 14 | TGTGCCAGCAGCTTATACCTGCGGCCCTACGAGCAGTACTTC | CASSLYLRPYEQYF
NA | TRBJ2-3 | TRBV25-1 | NA | 13 | TGTGCCAGCAGGGGAACAGGGATAGATACGCAGTATTTT | CASRGTGIDTQYF
NA | TRBJ2-3 | TRBV5-5 | few | 16 | TGTGCCAGCAGCTCTAGACAGGCCACATTCTCAGATACGCAGTATTTT | CASSSRQATFSDTQYF
NA | TRBJ2-3 | TRBV10-1 | NA | 12 | TGCGCCAGCAGCCCAGGGTTGGATACGCAGTATTTT | CASSPGLDTQYF
NA | TRBJ1-6 | TRBV11-2 | NA | 14 | TGTGCCAGCAGCTTATTCTCTGAAAATTCACCCCTCCACTTT | CASSLFSENSPLHF
TRBD1 | TRBJ1-2 | TRBV10-3 | medium-sized | 13 | TGTGCCATCAGTGGTCGGACAGGGGAGGGCTACACCTTC | CAISGRTGEGYTF
TRBD1 | TRBJ1-2 | TRBV18 | NA | 16 | TGTGCCAGCTCACTTCAAATTCCGGGACAGGGGGGAGGCTACACCTTC | CASSLQIPGQGGGYTF
NA | TRBJ1-5 | TRBV11-2 | NA | 14 | TGTGCCAGCAGCTTAGAGAGGGGAGATCAGCCCCAGCATTTT | CASSLERGDQPQHF